This T cell receptor beta chain stems from a study of blood T cell repertoires in COVID-19. The table came from immunoSEQ multiplex PCR; TCRdb's copy has only in-frame clones and leaves some out. In the table there are over 250,000 clones, nearly 90% of which are singletons. The cohort comprised adults aged 18 to 89 years residing in approximately 25 US areas. Two consecutive negative NP/OP PCR tests, clearance, or resolved symptoms defined Cohort 3 recovery. The receptor was isolated from a woman aged 25 to 45 who had recovered from COVID-19. Sample: PBMCs or T cells enriched from blood (not recorded which).

CDR3 sequence reads: CASSLNWGLDSTDTQYF. As DNA, the CDR3 is TGTGCCAGCAGCTTAAATTGGGGGCTGGACAGCACAGATACGCAGTATTTT. This rearrangement joins TRBV5-4 to TRBJ2-3, with D possibly being TRBD1 (6 bases). This CDR3 has 17 amino acids. From germline, CDR1 is SGHNT and CDR2 YYREEE (reference sequence). Trimming pared 2 bases from V and 0 bases from J, leaving 16 bases between.